The clone carrying this TCR beta chain was observed once. The antigen remains unidentified. Each CDR3 protein gets one entry after TCRdb re-called the RT-PCR reads with MiXCR. The sample includes roughly 780,000 distinct CDR3 sequences, about 18% of them seen just once. The data were taken from a study of response to subunit inactivated influenza vaccine. General observations from the study: Authors suggested seasonal influenza vaccinations each recruit few new T cells.

The V gene's germline CDR1 is SEHNR and CDR2 FQNEAQ (reference sequence). This CDR3 is built from 15 residues. Trimming took off 4 bases at V and 7 bases at J, with 20 bases between the two ends. The chain links TRBV7-9 to TRBJ2-7; perhaps TRBD2 as D (6 bases). The sequences come from PBMCs from blood, collected more than 4 days after vaccination. The source is a man in his fifties or sixties who received an inactivated influenza vaccine. In nucleotides, the CDR3 is TGTGCCAGCAGCTCCCAGGGAGGTACGGGGAGAGAGCAGTACTTC. It yields the protein CASSSQGGTGREQYF.